Ten or more counts support the clone carrying this T cell receptor (beta chain). Antigen specificity is unknown. The germline gives CDR1 DFQATT, CDR2 SNEGSKA (reference sequence). The V end was cut by 0 bases, the J end by 4 bases, with 12 bases between. CDR3 size: 14 residues. This entry is derived from a study of CD8 T cells in ankylosing spondylitis. Study-wide points: A motif of fewer than ten highly homologous TCR beta variants was seen as apparently characteristic of ankylosing spondylitis blood. Disease-linked clones displayed a CD8+ phenotype and appeared relatively rarely in peripheral blood. Reportedly, disease-linked clones are significantly enriched in ankylosing spondylitis patients' matched synovial fluid.

Scientists made TCR beta libraries using quantitative 5'-RACE with molecular barcodes. Each CDR3 protein gets one entry after TCRdb re-called the 5' RACE reads with MiXCR. The sample consists of 700,000 to 1,000,000 distinct CDR3 sequences, 12% of them appearing once. This chain joins TRBV20-1 and TRBJ1-1; D is unresolved. This clonotype was obtained from a male donor with ankylosing spondylitis. The sequencing sample was made of blood, either unsorted or a sorted T cell fraction (not recorded which). CDR3 amino acids: CSARDGVGSTEAFF. The CDR3 nucleotides are TGCAGTGCTAGAGACGGGGTAGGGAGCACTGAAGCTTTCTTT.